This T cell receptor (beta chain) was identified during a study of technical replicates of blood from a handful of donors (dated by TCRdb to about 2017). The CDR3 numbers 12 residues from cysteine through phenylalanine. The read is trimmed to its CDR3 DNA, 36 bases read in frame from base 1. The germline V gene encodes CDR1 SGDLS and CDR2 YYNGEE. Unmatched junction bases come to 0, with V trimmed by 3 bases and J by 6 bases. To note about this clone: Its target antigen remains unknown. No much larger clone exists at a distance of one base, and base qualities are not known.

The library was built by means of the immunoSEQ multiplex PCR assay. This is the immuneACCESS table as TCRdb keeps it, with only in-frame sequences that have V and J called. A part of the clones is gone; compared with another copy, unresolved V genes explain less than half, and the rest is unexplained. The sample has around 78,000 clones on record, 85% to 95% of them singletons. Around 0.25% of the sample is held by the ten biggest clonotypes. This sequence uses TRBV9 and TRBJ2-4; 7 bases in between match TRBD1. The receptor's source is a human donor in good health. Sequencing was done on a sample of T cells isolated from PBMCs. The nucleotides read TGTGCCAGCAGCGGGGACAGAAACATTCAGTACTTC. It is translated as CASSGDRNIQYF. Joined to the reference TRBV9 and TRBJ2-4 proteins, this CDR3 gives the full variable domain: DSGVTQTPKHLITATGQRVTLRCSPRSGDLSVYWYQQSLDQGLQFLIQYYNGEERAKGNILERFSAQQFPDLHSELNLSSLELGDSALYFCASSGDRNIQYFGAGTRLSVL.